The 29 T cell receptor beta chains below all came from one sample that was sequenced in a study of regulatory T cells in long-lasting Graves disease. Time point in this sample: persistent/refractory GD, antithyroid drugs over 5 years with positive TRAb. RNA isolated from PBMCs was used to make the TCR library. iRepertoire HTBI primers and Arm-PCR of CDR3 regions built TCR beta libraries. A single record per CDR3 protein comes from TCRdb applying MiXCR to the multiplex PCR reads. The sample lists approximately 350,000 distinct CDR3 sequences, roughly 20% occurring once. The sample consisted of peripheral blood mononuclear cells (PBMCs), taken when the disease was refractory, from a patient treated with antithyroid drugs. Every receptor here comes from a woman in her thirties or forties with Graves disease.

The table lists this clonotype with many counts. CDR3 in amino acids: CATSNELPNSPLHF. The CDR3 bases are TGTGCCACCAGCAACGAGCTCCCTAATTCACCCCTCCACTTT. The J gene is TRBJ1-6, the V gene TRBV15; D unresolved. Trimming took 4 bases from V and 6 from J, leaving 10 bases between them. The CDR3 covers 14 residues. Per germline, CDR1 LNHNV and CDR2 YYDKDF (reference sequence).

This clonotype was seen ten or more times. The V call is TRBV2, the J call TRBJ2-1; 7 bases are shared with TRBD2. The CDR3 contains 14 residues. Germline V gene data show CDR1 as SNHLY and CDR2 as FYNNEI. The trim removed 5 bases at V and 10 bases at J, leaving 11 bases unmatched. CDR3 coding DNA: TGTGCCAGCAGTTCGGGACTATCACTAACAGAGCAGTTCTTC. Translated, it gives CASSSGLSLTEQFF.

This clonotype was observed at least ten times. The rearrangement joins TRBV13 to TRBJ2-2; D remains unclear. Germline V lookup: CDR1 PRHDT, CDR2 FYEKMQ (reference sequence). The CDR3 is 14 residues long. V lost 5 bases and J 2 bases, leaving 9 bases between the germline ends. CDR3 region: CASSPHRNTGELFF. The CDR3 DNA reads TGTGCCAGCAGCCCCCACCGTAACACCGGGGAGCTGTTTTTT.

This clonotype was recorded at least ten times. The chain joins TRBV12-3 or TRBV12-4 to TRBJ2-5, with 12 bases lining up with TRBD1. The CDR3 has 14 amino acids. Germline trimming cut 6 bases from V and 5 bases from J; bases unmatched to any gene: 4. The CDR3 reads CASSGDRGLETQYF. CDR3 coding DNA: TGTGCCAGCAGCGGGGACAGGGGGCTTGAGACCCAGTACTTC.

The genes are TRBV10-2 and TRBJ1-1; the D gene is possibly TRBD1 (5 bases). Germline V gene lookup returns CDR1 WSHSY and CDR2 SAAADI. This CDR3 spans 13 amino acids. Trimming left V 7 bases short and J 0 bases short, with 9 bases between. CDR3 sequence reads: CASIRGLNTEAFF. The DNA of the CDR3 is TGCGCCAGCATCCGGGGCCTGAACACTGAAGCTTTCTTT.

Ten or more counts support this clonotype. The chain combines TRBV28 with TRBJ1-1; D unclear. The CDR3 has 15 amino acids. Germline V gene sequence: CDR1 MDHEN, CDR2 SYDVKM. V was cut by 5 bases and J by 0 bases, with 13 bases left in between. CDR3 in DNA: TGTGCCAGCAGTCACCCGGGGAACATGAACACTGAAGCTTTCTTT. It specifies CASSHPGNMNTEAFF.

This clonotype was recorded a few times. The chain couples TRBV7-9 to TRBJ1-1, with D hard to call. CDR1 is SEHNR, CDR2 FQNEAQ, per germline (reference sequence). The CDR3 has 13 amino acids. Trimming left V 2 bases short and J 2 bases short, with 6 bases between. Written as DNA, the CDR3 is TGTGCCAGCAGCTTACACGGTAACACTGAAGCTTTCTTT. It specifies CASSLHGNTEAFF.

The rearrangement joins TRBV20-1 to TRBJ2-3; D is possibly TRBD2 (6 bases). The germline gives CDR1 DFQATT, CDR2 SNEGSKA (reference sequence). The length of the CDR3 is 13 residues. Here the CDR3 DNA reads TGCAGCCCTACGGGGGAGAACACAGATACGCAGTATTTT. Protein sequence: CSPTGENTDTQYF.

This clonotype was counted many times. V usage is TRBV28 and J usage is TRBJ1-5; D may be TRBD1 (5 bases). Deletions cut 6 bases from V and 2 bases from J, with 11 bases between. The CDR3 has 14 amino acids. The germline V gene has CDR1 MDHEN and CDR2 SYDVKM. For the CDR3, the DNA is TGTGCCAGCAGAGACAGTCTGGGCAATCAGCCCCAGCATTTT. Translated: CASRDSLGNQPQHF.

This rearrangement joins TRBV5-1 to TRBJ2-7, with 9 bases that match TRBD1. The V gene's germline CDR1 is SGHRS and CDR2 YFSETQ. This CDR3 comprises 15 residues. Trimming cost V 4 bases and J 4 bases; bases outside gene matches: 9. The DNA for the CDR3 is TGCGCCAGCAGCACCCGGACAGGGGAGGGATACGAGCAGTACTTC. It specifies CASSTRTGEGYEQYF.

This clonotype was recorded at least ten times. V gene TRBV19 combines with J gene TRBJ1-5; unclear D gene. Germline lookup yields CDR1 LNHDA and CDR2 SQIVND (reference sequence). Trimming pared 2 bases from V and 1 base from J, leaving 9 bases between. There are 15 residues in the CDR3. DNA of the CDR3: TGTGCCAGTAGTATATCGGCCATAAGCAATCAGCCCCAGCATTTT. Translating gives CASSISAISNQPQHF.

The chain employs TRBV27 and TRBJ2-7; 11 bases match TRBD1. Germline CDR1 MNHEY, CDR2 SMNVEV (reference sequence). The V and J ends lost 6 bases and 4 bases, in that order; junction bases with no gene match: 5. The CDR3 sequence is 14 residues long. The CDR3 nucleotides are TGTGCCAGCAGAGGGACAGGGGGGAGGTACGAGCAGTACTTC. This sequence encodes CASRGTGGRYEQYF.

This clonotype has ten or more counts. This chain links TRBV9 with TRBJ2-5; D could derive from TRBD1 or TRBD2 (5 bases each). Germline assignment: CDR1 SGDLS and CDR2 YYNGEE. The CDR3 totals 14 residues. V was clipped by 4 bases and J by 1 base, with 11 bases between them. The CDR3 sequence is CASSRGTFQETQYF. The CDR3 DNA follows: TGTGCCAGCAGCAGAGGGACGTTCCAAGAGACCCAGTACTTC.

The V call is TRBV4-1, the J call TRBJ2-1, with TRBD1 identical over 9 bases. Germline trimming cut 4 bases from V and 0 bases from J; bases unmatched to any gene: 7. The CDR3 loop spans 17 amino acids. The V gene's germline CDR1 is MGHRA and CDR2 YSYEKL. DNA of the CDR3: TGCGCCAGCAGCCGGGGACAGGGTCCTCTCTCCTACAATGAGCAGTTCTTC. Translating gives CASSRGQGPLSYNEQFF.

Comment on this clonotype: Just one base apart from a much larger clone, this may be a read error. The chain combines TRBV6-6 with TRBJ1-1, with unresolved D. The CDR3 sequence is 14 residues long. CDR1 and CDR2 (germline): MNHNY, SVGAGI (reference sequence). V was shortened by 0 bases and J by 1 base, with 6 bases between the two germline ends. CDR3 sequence reads: CASSYSHRNTEAFF. In nucleotides, the CDR3 is TGTGCCAGCAGTTACTCGCACAGGAACACTGAAGCTTTCTTT.

The gene calls are TRBV6-1 and TRBJ2-3; 13 positions match TRBD2. CDR1 and CDR2 from the germline V gene are MNHNS and SASEGT. Losses at the gene ends were 5 bases for V and 3 bases for J; bases not matched to a gene: 5. This CDR3 comprises 16 residues. The CDR3 region is CASSPGTSGTTDTQYF. Written as DNA, the CDR3 is TGTGCCAGCAGTCCCGGGACTAGCGGGACGACAGATACGCAGTATTTT.

This clonotype was recorded many times. The chain employs TRBV7-9 and TRBJ1-5; the D is unclear. V lost 5 bases to trimming and J lost 4 bases, with 9 bases between them. Per germline, CDR1 SEHNR and CDR2 FQNEAQ (reference sequence). The CDR3 sequence is 13 residues long. The CDR3: CASSMMVNQPQHF. The CDR3 DNA is TGTGCCAGCAGCATGATGGTTAATCAGCCCCAGCATTTT.

This clonotype was seen a few times. J is TRBJ2-6 and V is TRBV7-9; D unresolved. Germline values: CDR1 SEHNR, CDR2 FQNEAQ (reference sequence). Trimming shortened V by 2 bases and J by 0 bases, and 5 bases separated the two germline ends. The CDR3 has 15 residues. This CDR3 is CASSLMGSGANVLTF. For the CDR3, the DNA is TGTGCCAGCAGCTTAATGGGCTCTGGGGCCAACGTCCTGACTTTC.

This clonotype was seen ten or more times. This chain links TRBV28 with TRBJ1-3; no clear D. The CDR3 length is 15 residues. Germline values: CDR1 MDHEN, CDR2 SYDVKM. V lost 1 base to trimming and J lost 0 bases, with 7 bases between them. The CDR3 sequence is CASSLYKGSGNTIYF. The CDR3 DNA sequence: TGTGCCAGCAGTTTATATAAGGGCTCTGGAAACACCATATATTTT.

This clonotype was observed a handful of times. The chain links TRBV15 to TRBJ2-7; possible D gene TRBD2, 5 bases. The CDR3 totals 17 residues. Germline V gene lookup returns CDR1 LNHNV and CDR2 YYDKDF (reference sequence). With 2 bases removed from V and 3 bases from J, the gap between germline ends came to 20 bases. CDR3 in DNA: TGTGCCACCAGCAGACTCCGATTATCGCAGCGGAGCTACGAGCAGTACTTC. It is translated as CATSRLRLSQRSYEQYF.

This clonotype was counted only a few times. J is TRBJ1-6 and V is TRBV20-1; D is uncertain. V lost 6 bases to trimming and J lost 0 bases, with 12 bases between them. The CDR3 runs 15 residues. Germline assignment: CDR1 DFQATT and CDR2 SNEGSKA (reference sequence). CDR3 nucleotide sequence: TGCAGTGCCCCAGGATACAGCTCCTATAATTCACCCCTCCACTTT. Protein sequence: CSAPGYSSYNSPLHF.

This clonotype appeared a few times. This chain uses TRBV29-1 with TRBJ1-4; 9 positions match TRBD1. The CDR3 covers 14 residues. V lost 4 bases and J lost 8; bases outside the gene matches: 8. CDR1 is SQVTM and CDR2 is ANQGSEA in the germline V gene. The CDR3 DNA is TGCAGCGTTGGTGGGACAGGGAAAGGAGAAAAACTGTTTTTT. Amino acids: CSVGGTGKGEKLFF.

This clonotype was detected ten times or more. DNA of the CDR3: TGCAGTGCTGCTTGGGGGACAGGGGGCGTTTACGAGCAGTACTTC. Amino acid sequence: CSAAWGTGGVYEQYF. The chain uses TRBV20-1 and TRBJ2-7, with 12 bases that match TRBD1. The J segment lost 4 bases and the V segment lost 5 bases, leaving 9 bases of the junction unmatched. In germline, CDR1 is DFQATT, CDR2 SNEGSKA (reference sequence). The CDR3 is made up of 15 amino acids.

There are a few counts of this clonotype. V gene TRBV19 combines with J gene TRBJ2-7; unclear D gene. The CDR3 length is 17 residues. Germline V CDR1 and CDR2: LNHDA, SQIVND (reference sequence). V was trimmed by 5 bases and J by 9 bases, leaving 29 bases between them. The CDR3: CASSPSMGPSYRDGQYF. The DNA for the CDR3 is TGTGCCAGTAGTCCTTCAATGGGCCCCAGTTATCGTGATGGGCAGTACTTC.

This clonotype came up many times. The V call is TRBV28, the J call TRBJ2-2; TRBD2 agrees at 8 bases. V lost 6 bases and J lost 1; bases outside the gene matches: 25. The CDR3 consists of 22 residues. Germline V gene sequence: CDR1 MDHEN, CDR2 SYDVKM. CDR3 protein: CASSPPVRIAGPENKNTGELFF. CDR3 nucleotide sequence: TGTGCCAGCAGCCCCCCGGTCAGGATAGCGGGACCAGAAAACAAGAACACCGGGGAGCTGTTTTTT.

This chain links TRBV7-8 with TRBJ2-7; 9 bases fit TRBD2. The CDR3 loop spans 16 amino acids. Germline V gene data show CDR1 as SGHVS and CDR2 as FQNEAQ. With 5 bases clipped from V and 2 bases from J, the junction kept 10 bases outside the gene matches. Here the CDR3 reads CASSPPISGRPYEQYF. Here the CDR3 DNA reads TGTGCCAGCAGCCCCCCAATTAGCGGGAGACCCTACGAGCAGTACTTC.

This clonotype was recorded many times. This chain uses TRBV28 with TRBJ2-2; D is unclear. Per germline, CDR1 MDHEN and CDR2 SYDVKM. The CDR3 runs to 12 residues. The germline V and J ends were trimmed by 8 bases and 0 bases, with 4 bases remaining between them. CDR3 DNA: TGTGCCAGCTTCGCGAACACCGGGGAGCTGTTTTTT. Protein: CASFANTGELFF. The whole variable domain, filled in from reference TRBV28 and TRBJ2-2, reads DVKVTQSSRYLVKRTGEKVFLECVQDMDHENMFWYRQDPGLGLRLIYFSYDVKMKEKGDIPEGYSVSREKKERFSLILESASTNQTSMYLCASFANTGELFFGEGSRLTVL.

The V gene is TRBV3-1, the J gene TRBJ2-5, with TRBD2 matching 8 bases. Matching the DNA end better, TRBJ2-1 makes the J call doubtful. There are 17 residues in the CDR3. Germline assignment: CDR1 LGHDT and CDR2 YNNKEL (reference sequence). Here the CDR3 reads CASSQDRAGVGGREQFF. As DNA, the CDR3 is TGTGCCAGCAGCCAAGATCGAGCGGGAGTAGGCGGACGAGAGCAGTTCTTC.

This clonotype has at least ten counts. V gene TRBV28 combines with J gene TRBJ2-1; D is unclear. The V gene's germline CDR1 is MDHEN and CDR2 SYDVKM. V lost 2 bases and J 10 bases, leaving 9 bases between the germline ends. The CDR3 totals 12 residues. The CDR3 coding sequence is TGTGCCAGCAGTTTACTGCCTTCAGAGCAGTTCTTC. This codes for CASSLLPSEQFF.